The 25 T cell receptor beta chains below come from one sample, sequenced in a study of cytomegalovirus exposure and HLA in healthy donors. The PCR had 60 Vbeta and 13 Jbeta primers. Here immunoSEQ multiplex PCR was the method, and the copy in TCRdb shows in-frame clones only, minus some. This sample has about 69,000 clones, with around 68% found just once. Sequencing was carried out using PBMCs. Every receptor here comes from a woman in her 30s in good health and CMV-seronegative.

The rearrangement uses TRBV10-3 and TRBJ1-6; D is undetermined. This CDR3 has 14 residues. Deletions cut 6 bases from V and 3 bases from J, with 9 bases between. The germline CDR1 and CDR2 sequences are ENHRY and SYGVKD. The CDR3 DNA sequence: TGTGCCATCAGGTCAGTCAACTATAATTCACCCCTCCACTTT. Its protein product is CAIRSVNYNSPLHF.

The chain links TRBV9 to TRBJ1-2; TRBD1 agrees at 8 bases. The ends lost 3 bases at V and 1 base at J; junction bases unmatched: 5. Germline V lookup: CDR1 SGDLS, CDR2 YYNGEE. The CDR3 is made up of 15 amino acids. The CDR3 reads CASSGSTGVNYGYTF. For the CDR3, the DNA is TGTGCCAGCAGCGGATCGACAGGGGTTAACTATGGCTACACCTTC.

This clone was picked up one time. J is TRBJ2-5 and V is TRBV7-9; the D gene is possibly TRBD1 (8 bases). The CDR3 covers 15 residues. Trimming stripped 5 bases from V and 4 bases from J, with 17 bases between. Germline CDR1 SEHNR, CDR2 FQNEAQ (reference sequence). CDR3 in DNA: TGTGCCAGCAGCCGGACAGGGACTACCGTAGAGACCCAGTACTTC. Encoded protein: CASSRTGTTVETQYF.

The chain combines TRBV5-4 with TRBJ2-4; 9 positions agree with TRBD1. Germline-derived CDR1 and CDR2 are SGHNT and YYREEE (reference sequence). J was trimmed by 4 bases and V by 5 bases; bases with no gene match: 4. The CDR3 loop spans 14 amino acids. This CDR3 reads CASRYGTGKNIQYF. In DNA form, the CDR3 reads TGTGCCAGCAGATACGGGACAGGGAAAAACATTCAGTACTTC.

The CDR3 reads CASSATGGEQYF. The CDR3 nucleotides read TGTGCCAGCAGCGCGACAGGGGGCGAGCAGTACTTC. The V and J genes are TRBV2 and TRBJ2-7, with 9 bases that match TRBD1. The V segment lost 6 bases and the J segment 6 bases; nucleotides outside the gene matches: 3. The CDR3 consists of 12 residues. Germline loops: CDR1 SNHLY, CDR2 FYNNEI.

By share, this clone counts as medium-sized. The sample has other DNA sequences that encode this CDR3 too. The genes are TRBV4-3 and TRBJ2-7, with TRBD1 identical over 8 bases. Germline trimming cut 6 bases from V and 3 bases from J; bases unmatched to any gene: 7. Germline lookup yields CDR1 LGHNA and CDR2 YSLEER. The CDR3 contains 14 residues. The CDR3 sequence: CASSPGTGVYEQYF. CDR3 sequence (DNA): TGCGCCAGCAGTCCAGGGACAGGAGTCTACGAGCAGTACTTC.

The V gene is TRBV7-2, the J gene TRBJ2-5; 9 bases are shared with TRBD2. In germline, CDR1 is SGHTA, CDR2 FQGNSA. The CDR3 is 17 residues long. Germline trimming cut 6 bases from V and 2 bases from J; bases unmatched to any gene: 13. The DNA for the CDR3 is TGTGCCAGCAGTTTCGGAGTACTAGCGGGTCGTCAAGAGACCCAGTACTTC. Its translation is CASSFGVLAGRQETQYF.

This clone was seen only a few times. CDR3 bases: TGCGCCAGCATTGAGGGGACAGGGGGCAAGATGGGCTTCACCGGGGAGCTGTTTTTT. Its translation: CASIEGTGGKMGFTGELFF. The gene calls are TRBV4-1 and TRBJ2-2, with 12 bases fitting TRBD1. Trimming took 7 bases from V and 4 from J; bases not matched to a gene: 16. The CDR3 contains 19 residues. Germline CDR1 and CDR2: MGHRA and YSYEKL.

This clone was counted between two and nine times. The chain links TRBV27 to TRBJ2-7, with D perhaps matching TRBD1 (6 bases). Germline CDR1 is MNHEY and CDR2 is SMNVEV (reference sequence). The CDR3 is made up of 15 amino acids. The V end was cut by 4 bases, the J end by 0 bases, with 13 bases between. The CDR3 here is CASSSNRDISYEQYF. The CDR3 DNA sequence: TGTGCCAGCAGTTCCAACCGGGACATCTCCTACGAGCAGTACTTC.

The chain combines TRBV6-1 with TRBJ1-5; 8 nucleotides line up with TRBD1. The CDR3 is 14 residues long. V shed 2 bases and J 7 bases; nucleotides not matched to a gene: 4. The germline V gene encodes CDR1 MNHNS and CDR2 SASEGT. CDR3 sequence: CASSESGGVQPQHF. The CDR3, as DNA: TGTGCCAGCAGTGAATCAGGGGGCGTACAGCCCCAGCATTTT.

In its sample, this clone was seen a few times. The chain is built from TRBV6-6 and TRBJ1-1, with D unresolved. CDR3 length equals 14 residues. Trimming removed 2 bases at V and 0 bases at J, with 7 bases between. The germline V gene has CDR1 MNHNY and CDR2 SVGAGI (reference sequence). This CDR3 is CASSYTLMNTEAFF. The DNA of the CDR3 is TGTGCCAGCAGTTACACATTAATGAACACTGAAGCTTTCTTT.

This clone was counted between two and nine times. This sequence joins TRBV6-1 and TRBJ1-1, with a weak D call TRBD1 (6 bases). There are 15 residues in the CDR3. The V gene's germline CDR1 is MNHNS and CDR2 SASEGT. V was trimmed by 4 bases and J by 1 base, leaving 13 bases between them. This chain's CDR3 is CASSARMDRNTEAFF. The DNA for the CDR3 is TGTGCCAGCAGTGCCCGAATGGACAGGAACACTGAAGCTTTCTTT.

The V and J genes are TRBV14 and TRBJ2-1; 10 bases are shared with TRBD2. Germline V lookup: CDR1 SGHDN, CDR2 FVKESK. The CDR3 runs to 15 residues. The V gene end was trimmed by 4 bases and the J gene end by 4 bases; junction bases not matched to a gene: 4. The CDR3: CASSPQRGGYNEQFF. For the CDR3, the DNA is TGTGCCAGCAGCCCTCAGCGGGGGGGTTACAATGAGCAGTTCTTC.

This clone was seen a single time. The chain is built from TRBV29-1 and TRBJ2-1, with D tentatively TRBD1 (6 bases). The CDR3 totals 15 residues. CDR1 is SQVTM, CDR2 ANQGSEA, per germline. Trimming took 3 bases from V and 6 from J, leaving 18 bases between them. Written as DNA, the CDR3 is TGCAGCGTTGACGGCATGTGGGGGCCCTTCAATGAGCAGTTCTTC. Translation: CSVDGMWGPFNEQFF.

This chain links TRBV30 with TRBJ2-7; TRBD1 matches at 7 bases. The ends lost 5 bases at V and 5 bases at J; junction bases unmatched: 12. This CDR3 region has 14 residues. The germline CDR1 and CDR2 sequences are GTSNPN and SVGIG (reference sequence). The CDR3 loop reads CAWDPGQTLHEQYF. The CDR3 DNA sequence: TGTGCCTGGGATCCGGGACAGACCCTCCACGAGCAGTACTTC.

This chain joins TRBV7-9 and TRBJ2-7; D perhaps matches TRBD1 (6 bases). The V end was cut by 5 bases, the J end by 3 bases, with 11 bases between. The CDR3 length is 13 residues. Germline lookup yields CDR1 SEHNR and CDR2 FQNEAQ (reference sequence). The CDR3 spells CASSPPGVYEQYF. CDR3 sequence (DNA): TGTGCCAGCAGCCCACCAGGGGTCTACGAGCAGTACTTC.

The sample holds a few counts of this clone. The chain employs TRBV7-9 and TRBJ1-4, with TRBD1 matching over 9 bases. The CDR3 spans 15 residues. The J segment lost 3 bases and the V segment lost 5 bases, leaving 4 bases of the junction unmatched. The germline V gene has CDR1 SEHNR and CDR2 FQNEAQ (reference sequence). The DNA for the CDR3 is TGTGCCAGCAGCCAGAGACAGGGGGCTAATGAAAAACTGTTTTTT. This sequence encodes CASSQRQGANEKLFF.

V is TRBV30 and J is TRBJ1-5; D may be TRBD1 (6 bases). The CDR3 length is 16 residues. V lost 0 bases to trimming and J lost 2 bases, with 14 bases between them. From germline, CDR1 is GTSNPN and CDR2 SVGIG (reference sequence). The CDR3 spells CAWSVAGGFGNQPQHF. In nucleotides, the CDR3 is TGTGCCTGGAGTGTAGCGGGGGGCTTCGGCAATCAGCCCCAGCATTTT.

The chain has TRBV2 and TRBJ2-5; D gene unclear. Germline V gene lookup returns CDR1 SNHLY and CDR2 FYNNEI. The CDR3 length is 12 residues. V dropped 6 bases and J dropped 2 bases, with 7 bases sitting between them. DNA for the CDR3: TGTGCCAGCAGCCCAGAACAAGAGACCCAGTACTTC. It yields the protein CASSPEQETQYF.

This chain links TRBV27 with TRBJ2-7, with TRBD1 matching over 8 bases. CDR1 MNHEY and CDR2 SMNVEV come from the germline V gene (reference sequence). V shed 3 bases and J 5 bases; nucleotides not matched to a gene: 6. This CDR3 comprises 14 residues. In DNA, the CDR3 is TGTGCCAGCAGTTTTTGGACAGGGACGAACGAGCAGTACTTC. Its protein is CASSFWTGTNEQYF.

This clone was observed a handful of times. The V call is TRBV7-9, the J call TRBJ1-1; 7 positions match TRBD1. This CDR3 contains 15 residues. Trimming cost V 2 bases and J 5 bases; bases outside gene matches: 8. Germline V lookup: CDR1 SEHNR, CDR2 FQNEAQ (reference sequence). CDR3 in amino acids: CASSLHRDSGTEAFF. DNA of the CDR3: TGTGCCAGCAGCTTACATCGGGACAGCGGGACTGAAGCTTTCTTT.

The chain carries TRBV11-1 and TRBJ2-2; 7 nucleotides align to TRBD2. Germline CDR1 SGHAT, CDR2 FQDESV (reference sequence). This CDR3 region has 15 residues. The junction had 11 bases not matched to a gene; V was cut back by 8 bases and J by 5 bases. The CDR3 loop is CASGPTGGRTGELFF. The CDR3 nucleotides read TGTGCCAGCGGGCCGACGGGGGGTCGGACCGGGGAGCTGTTTTTT.

V gene TRBV7-9 combines with J gene TRBJ2-5; the match to TRBD1 covers 7 bases. V lost 3 bases, J lost 5 bases, and 3 bases stayed unmatched. From germline, CDR1 is SEHNR and CDR2 FQNEAQ (reference sequence). The CDR3 is made up of 13 amino acids. The CDR3 reads CASSLNRGETQYF. The CDR3 DNA is TGTGCCAGCAGCTTGAACAGGGGTGAGACCCAGTACTTC.

This clone was detected only a few times. The V call is TRBV2, the J call TRBJ1-1; D is uncertain. There are 12 residues in the CDR3. V was pared by 4 bases and J by 6 bases, with 9 bases between. Germline V gene sequence: CDR1 SNHLY, CDR2 FYNNEI. DNA for the CDR3: TGTGCCAGCAGTGCTGAGGGCTCTGAAGCTTTCTTT. The encoded protein is CASSAEGSEAFF. The whole variable domain, filled in from reference TRBV2 and TRBJ1-1, reads EPEVTQTPSHQVTQMGQEVILRCVPISNHLYFYWYRQILGQKVEFLVSFYNNEISEKSEIFDDQFSVERPDGSNFTLKIRSTKLEDSAMYFCASSAEGSEAFFGQGTRLTVV.

V is TRBV9 and J is TRBJ1-1; D ambiguous. Germline-derived CDR1 and CDR2 are SGDLS and YYNGEE. The CDR3 loop spans 17 amino acids. V dropped 2 bases and J dropped 2 bases, with 19 bases sitting between them. The CDR3 region has the DNA TGTGCCAGCAGCGTTGGGAGCCGGCAGGTTGAAAACACTGAAGCTTTCTTT. Protein product: CASSVGSRQVENTEAFF. Complete variable domain (other parts from reference TRBV9 and TRBJ1-1): DSGVTQTPKHLITATGQRVTLRCSPRSGDLSVYWYQQSLDQGLQFLIQYYNGEERAKGNILERFSAQQFPDLHSELNLSSLELGDSALYFCASSVGSRQVENTEAFFGQGTRLTVV.